The present entry profiles one T cell receptor (beta chain) with its context. This clone was detected once. The antigen it binds to is not known. The sample holds no much larger clone one base away, and base qualities are not on file. The data originate from a study of blood T cell repertoires in COVID-19 (dated by TCRdb to 2020 to 2022). With regard to the full study: Samples from collaborators originated in the United States, Italy and Spain and spanned both the acute and convalescent phases of COVID-19. The material from the prospective study consisted of cDNA or gDNA derived from T cells, B-cell-depleted T cells, or PBMCs. Samples were obtained from the ongoing ImmuneRACE study (first 160 participants) and from about 1,300 subjects provided by 6 global collaborators. HLA class I and class II types, where available, came from metadata supplied by the sample provider rather than from assay-based typing. The repertoires were released in a freely available public database meant as a resource for research on the immune response to SARS-CoV-2. Deeply sampled blood TCRbeta repertoires from subjects exposed to, actively infected with, or recovered from COVID-19 were included in the dataset. A de-identified subject ID, COVID-19 status, age in years and sex were almost always included in the sample metadata. Overall study outcomes, separate from this receptor: The quantity of clinical and demographic metadata differed by source and by participant and was supplied without curation.

TCRbeta CDR3 regions were amplified from genomic DNA by means of the immunoSEQ Assay, a bias-controlled multiplex PCR. Turning to the authors' computational methods: The number of nucleated cells in each sample was estimated by amplification of reference gene primers within the assay. To quantify the absolute abundance of each unique TCRbeta CDR3 rearrangement, sequence reads were collapsed and filtered. For each sample, productive Simpson clonality was calculated as the square root of Simpson's diversity index over productive rearrangements. Drawn from immuneACCESS, this table holds only the in-frame rearrangements with V and J called that TCRdb kept. Clones are partly lost; checked studies trace under half to an unresolved V gene and leave the rest unexplained. The V and J calls and clone size were taken over from that table, and D and trimming were inferred from the DNA. This sample is represented by approximately 200,000 clones; 84% of them were singletons. The ten largest clones add up to about 5.1% of the sample.

The germline ends are 12 bases apart after V is trimmed by 4 bases and J by 8 bases. Per the germline V gene, SQVTM is the CDR1 and ANQGSEA is the CDR2. The CDR3 covers 12 residues, taking in both the cysteine and the phenylalanine. The retained sequence is limited to the CDR3, 36 bases, with the frame set at the first base. A second Seattle source provided samples from volunteer blood donors who had recovered from COVID-19. Each collaborating institution followed its own protocols to collect whole blood in K2EDTA tubes. For TCRbeta analysis, collaborators shipped samples as frozen whole blood, isolated PBMCs, or DNA extracted from either of those sample types.

The chain employs TRBV29-1 and TRBJ2-1; TRBD2 is possibly the D segment (5 matching bases). This sequence originates from a woman aged 55-70 years who had recovered from COVID-19. The sample consisted of peripheral blood. The CDR3 protein: CSVVPPGDEQFF. The nucleotide sequence is given as TGCAGCGTTGTTCCCCCCGGGGATGAGCAGTTCTTC.